These 30 T cell receptor beta chains were sequenced from one sample in a study of blood T cell repertoires in COVID-19. The protocol was immunoSEQ multiplex PCR, while the TCRdb copy is restricted to in-frame clones and leaves out a portion. Of around 99,000 clones listed, about four fifths are singletons. The sequencing input was peripheral blood. The source of these receptors is a woman at least 80 years old with active or convalescent COVID-19.

The chain uses TRBV3-1 (or the pseudogene TRBV3-2) and TRBJ2-3; no clear D. Trimming left V 1 base short and J 1 base short, with 6 bases between. The CDR3 is 14 amino acids. Per the germline V gene, CDR1 is LGHDT and CDR2 is YNNKEL (reference sequence). The CDR3 DNA reads as TGTGCCAGCAGCCAAGGTATCGGCACAGATACGCAGTATTTT. This gives the protein CASSQGIGTDTQYF.

This clone was seen only once. The chain carries TRBV19 and TRBJ1-5, with D possibly TRBD1 on 5 matching bases. This CDR3 is built from 15 residues. V shed 5 bases and J shed 1 base, with 12 bases lying between them. Germline V gives CDR1 LNHDA, CDR2 SQIVND (reference sequence). In DNA, the CDR3 is TGTGCCAGTAGTGGCCTCAGGGTGAGCAATCAGCCCCAGCATTTT. It encodes CASSGLRVSNQPQHF.

The CDR3 coding sequence is TGTGCCAGTGCAGCGGGAGGCTCCTACAATGAGCAGTTCTTC. Protein: CASAAGGSYNEQFF. The chain carries TRBV5-4 and TRBJ2-1; TRBD2 matches at 9 bases. The CDR3 covers 14 residues. Germline V gene data show CDR1 as SGHNT and CDR2 as YYREEE (reference sequence). Trimming removed 8 bases from V and 0 bases from J; junction bases left unmatched: 3.

This clone was found a few times. The chain links TRBV6-6 to TRBJ2-7, with TRBD2 matching 8 bases. Germline lookup yields CDR1 MNHNY and CDR2 SVGAGI (reference sequence). V was pared by 7 bases and J by 7 bases, with 12 bases of the junction left unmatched. CDR3 length: 14 residues. The CDR3 DNA follows: TGTGCCAGCACGAGTAGCGGGACCTCGAGGGAGCAGTACTTC. Translated, it gives CASTSSGTSREQYF.

V usage is TRBV27 and J usage is TRBJ2-3; a possible D gene is TRBD2 (5 bases). Trimming cost V 3 bases and J 4 bases, with 11 bases left between them. Germline loops: CDR1 MNHEY, CDR2 SMNVEV (reference sequence). The CDR3 has 14 residues. The CDR3 DNA follows: TGTGCCAGCAGTTTGGCAGAGAGGGCAGATACGCAGTATTTT. It codes for CASSLAERADTQYF.

The chain recombines TRBV7-3 with TRBJ2-1, with 8 bases that match TRBD1. Germline V lookup: CDR1 SGHTA, CDR2 FQGTGA. This CDR3 comprises 12 residues. Trimming removed 5 bases from V and 10 bases from J; junction bases left unmatched: 4. In nucleotides, the CDR3 is TGTGCCAGCAGCGTAAGACAGGGGGAGCAGTTCTTC. It encodes CASSVRQGEQFF. Together with reference TRBV7-3 and TRBJ2-1, the CDR3 gives the full variable domain: GAGVSQTPSNKVTEKGKYVELRCDPISGHTALYWYRQSLGQGPEFLIYFQGTGAADDSGLPNDRFFAVRPEGSVSTLKIQRTERGDSAVYLCASSVRQGEQFFGPGTRLTVL.

The sample holds one count of this clone. V usage is TRBV3-1 (or the pseudogene TRBV3-2) and J usage is TRBJ2-5; D gene ambiguous. The CDR3 length is 10 residues. V dropped 10 bases and J dropped 8 bases, with 11 bases sitting between them. Germline CDR1 and CDR2: LGHDT and YNNKEL (reference sequence). The CDR3 nucleotides are TGTGCCACCCTAGGAAGTACCCAGTACTTC. Translated, it gives CATLGSTQYF.

This clone was seen more than once but under ten times. The chain is built from TRBV4-3 and TRBJ1-4; D gene uncertain. V gave up 0 bases and J gave up 6 bases, with 8 bases separating them. The germline CDR1 and CDR2 sequences are LGHNA and YSLEER. The CDR3 extends over 14 amino acids. CDR3 nucleotide sequence: TGCGCCAGCAGCCAAGATTTCGGGGATGAAAAACTGTTTTTT. Translating gives CASSQDFGDEKLFF.

The chain uses TRBV5-5 and TRBJ2-7; TRBD2 matches at 7 bases. The trim removed 4 bases at V and 2 bases at J, leaving 0 bases unmatched. This CDR3 is built from 12 residues. The germline V gene has CDR1 SGHKS and CDR2 YYEKEE (reference sequence). The CDR3: CASSSGAYEQYF. The CDR3 DNA reads as TGTGCCAGCAGCAGCGGGGCCTACGAGCAGTACTTC.

The chain combines TRBV20-1 with TRBJ2-7; either TRBD1 or TRBD2 may fit D (5 bases each). CDR1 DFQATT and CDR2 SNEGSKA come from the germline V gene (reference sequence). The CDR3 loop spans 13 amino acids. The V end lost 3 bases, the J end lost 0 bases, and 9 bases lay between the germline ends. The chain's CDR3 is CSASGGASYEQYF. As DNA, the CDR3 is TGCAGTGCTAGTGGGGGAGCCTCCTACGAGCAGTACTTC.

This clone was recorded once. The rearrangement links TRBV7-3 to TRBJ1-2, with 7 bases lining up with TRBD1. From germline, CDR1 is SGHTA and CDR2 FQGTGA. The V segment lost 3 bases and the J segment 8 bases; nucleotides outside the gene matches: 6. The CDR3 has 13 amino acids. The CDR3 protein is CASSFRQGSGYTF. CDR3 DNA: TGTGCCAGCAGCTTCAGACAGGGCTCAGGCTACACCTTC. Looking up the rest from reference TRBV7-3 and TRBJ1-2 gives the full variable domain: GAGVSQTPSNKVTEKGKYVELRCDPISGHTALYWYRQSLGQGPEFLIYFQGTGAADDSGLPNDRFFAVRPEGSVSTLKIQRTERGDSAVYLCASSFRQGSGYTFGSGTRLTVV.

The CDR3 spells CASSLGTVVYSPLHF. In DNA form, the CDR3 reads TGTGCCAGCAGCCTAGGGACAGTGGTGTATTCACCCCTCCACTTT. J is TRBJ1-6 and V is TRBV3-1 (or the pseudogene TRBV3-2); 7 positions agree with TRBD1. V shed 4 bases and J 8 bases; nucleotides not matched to a gene: 8. The germline gives CDR1 LGHDT, CDR2 YNNKEL (reference sequence). The CDR3 covers 15 residues.

The chain is built from TRBV28 and TRBJ2-4; weak D call: TRBD2 (5 bases). Germline loops: CDR1 MDHEN, CDR2 SYDVKM. Trimming pared 5 bases from V and 5 bases from J, leaving 19 bases between. This CDR3 has 16 amino acids. CDR3: CASSPRGSRGQNIQYF. CDR3 bases: TGTGCCAGCAGTCCCCGGGGTTCCCGAGGCCAAAACATTCAGTACTTC.

The rearrangement links TRBV4-2 to TRBJ2-2, with 12 bases lining up with TRBD2. The V gene's germline CDR1 is LGHNA and CDR2 YNFKEQ. Trimming cost V 3 bases and J 1 base; bases outside gene matches: 6. This CDR3 is 18 amino acids long. Here the CDR3 DNA reads TGTGCCAGCAGCCAGGTCGGACTAGCGGGGAAGAACACCGGGGAGCTGTTTTTT. Protein: CASSQVGLAGKNTGELFF.

This rearrangement joins TRBV4-3 to TRBJ2-3; D possibly corresponds to TRBD2 (5 bases). With 0 bases removed from V and 2 bases from J, the gap between germline ends came to 6 bases. The CDR3 has 14 residues. Per the germline V gene, CDR1 is LGHNA and CDR2 is YSLEER. CDR3 sequence reads: CASSQEADTDTQYF. CDR3 DNA sequence: TGCGCCAGCAGCCAAGAAGCGGACACAGATACGCAGTATTTT.

The rearrangement joins TRBV2 to TRBJ2-1, with D possibly TRBD2 on 5 matching bases. Germline CDR1 SNHLY, CDR2 FYNNEI. V was cut by 7 bases and J by 6 bases, with 16 bases left in between. The CDR3 runs 14 residues. This CDR3 is CASKGAEPPNEQFF. As DNA, the CDR3 is TGTGCCAGCAAGGGAGCGGAACCCCCCAATGAGCAGTTCTTC.

CDR3 residues: CASTPPWGDEQYF. The CDR3 DNA is TGTGCCAGCACCCCGCCCTGGGGGGACGAGCAGTACTTC. The genes are TRBV11-2 and TRBJ2-7, with D possibly matching TRBD2 (6 bases). This CDR3 comprises 13 residues. The germline V gene has CDR1 SGHAT and CDR2 FQNNGV. The V end lost 7 bases, the J end lost 5 bases, and 15 bases lay between the germline ends.

The chain carries TRBV9 and TRBJ2-7; a weak D match, TRBD2 (6 bases). V was shortened by 0 bases and J by 3 bases, with 13 bases between the two germline ends. Germline V gene lookup returns CDR1 SGDLS and CDR2 YYNGEE. The length of the CDR3 is 15 residues. The CDR3 here is CASSVDAGRRYEQYF. CDR3 in DNA: TGTGCCAGCAGCGTAGACGCGGGAAGGCGCTACGAGCAGTACTTC.

The genes are TRBV4-2 and TRBJ2-5, with TRBD2 matching over 14 bases. Germline lookup yields CDR1 LGHNA and CDR2 YNFKEQ. V dropped 1 base and J dropped 4; count of bases not matched to a gene: 11. The CDR3 contains 19 residues. In DNA, the CDR3 is TGTGCCAGCAGCCAAGTGAGACTAGCGGGAGGGCCTACGGGAGAGACCCAGTACTTC. It codes for CASSQVRLAGGPTGETQYF.

The rearrangement uses TRBV4-2 and TRBJ2-7; 8 positions match TRBD1. V shed 2 bases, J shed 2 bases, and the junction held 8 bases outside the gene matches. CDR1 and CDR2 (germline): LGHNA, YNFKEQ. The CDR3 loop spans 16 amino acids. The CDR3 DNA sequence: TGTGCCAGCAGCCAACCCCCAGGGGGCACTACCTACGAGCAGTACTTC. Translating it yields CASSQPPGGTTYEQYF.

This chain connects TRBV10-1 to TRBJ2-2, with D possibly matching TRBD2 (5 bases). The CDR3 runs to 14 residues. Germline CDR1 reads WNHNN; CDR2 reads SYGVQD (reference sequence). With 6 bases removed from V and 1 base from J, the gap between germline ends came to 9 bases. This CDR3 reads CASRPDLNTGELFF. In DNA, the CDR3 is TGCGCCAGCAGACCGGACTTGAACACCGGGGAGCTGTTTTTT.

For the CDR3, the DNA is TGTGCCAGCAGCCGAGGCTTCTCCTACGAGCAGTACTTC. Protein: CASSRGFSYEQYF. This chain links TRBV6-5 with TRBJ2-7; D is undetermined. The CDR3 has 13 residues. Germline values: CDR1 MNHEY, CDR2 SVGAGI. The germline V and J ends were trimmed by 6 bases and 0 bases, with 9 bases remaining between them.

The chain couples TRBV5-6 to TRBJ1-1; a possible D gene is TRBD1 (5 bases). Germline CDR1 is SGHDT and CDR2 is YYEEEE. CDR3 length equals 11 residues. The V and J ends lost 1 base and 7 bases respectively, with 5 bases between them. The CDR3 bases are TGTGCCAGCAGCTTGCAGGGTGAAGCTTTCTTT. Translation: CASSLQGEAFF.

The chain couples TRBV29-1 to TRBJ1-4; the match to TRBD1 covers 8 bases. This CDR3 comprises 16 residues. V lost 0 bases to trimming and J lost 6 bases; unmatched junction nucleotides: 9. The germline V gene encodes CDR1 SQVTM and CDR2 ANQGSEA. CDR3 in DNA: TGCAGCGTTGAAGACGGAAGAACAGGGGGGCATGAAAAACTGTTTTTT. Translation: CSVEDGRTGGHEKLFF. Variable domain in full (rest from reference TRBV29-1 and TRBJ1-4): SAVISQKPSRDICQRGTSLTIQCQVDSQVTMMFWYRQQPGQSLTLIATANQGSEATYESGFVIDKFPISRPNLTFSTLTVSNMSPEDSSIYLCSVEDGRTGGHEKLFFGSGTQLSVL.

The chain links TRBV24-1 to TRBJ2-3, with 7 bases matching TRBD1. Germline values: CDR1 KGHDR, CDR2 SFDVKD. With V trimmed by 7 bases and J by 3 bases, 9 bases remained unmatched. This CDR3 is built from 15 residues. The CDR3 protein is CATSATGTATDTQYF. CDR3 sequence (DNA): TGTGCCACCAGCGCTACCGGGACAGCGACAGATACGCAGTATTTT.

There are a few counts of this clone. This rearrangement joins TRBV19 to TRBJ1-3, with 7 bases aligning to TRBD1. Trimming at V came to 9 bases and at J to 4 bases, leaving 9 bases not matched to a gene. Looked up from germline, CDR1 is LNHDA and CDR2 is SQIVND (reference sequence). This CDR3 has 14 amino acids. The CDR3 sequence is CASGTAPSGNTIYF. CDR3 bases: TGTGCCAGCGGGACAGCGCCTTCCGGAAACACCATATATTTT. Drawing the rest from reference TRBV19 and TRBJ1-3, the complete variable domain is DGGITQSPKYLFRKEGQNVTLSCEQNLNHDAMYWYRQDPGQGLRLIYYSQIVNDFQKGDIAEGYSVSREKKESFPLTVTSAQKNPTAFYLCASGTAPSGNTIYFGEGSWLTVV.

The chain is built from TRBV21-1 and TRBJ2-5; the table names TRBD2, a call not compared with the DNA. TRBV21-1 has pseudogene status. The CDR3 is 14 residues long. CDR3 amino acids: CASSKGRGGGTQYF. DNA of the CDR3: TGTGCCAGCAGCAAAGGGCGGGGGGGTGGGACCCAGTACTTC.

This chain joins TRBV7-9 and TRBJ1-2, with 7 bases lining up with TRBD1. The CDR3 sequence is 14 residues long. The germline V gene has CDR1 SEHNR and CDR2 FQNEAQ (reference sequence). Unmatched junction bases numbered 5, after V lost 0 bases and J lost 7 bases. The CDR3 sequence is CASSLALTGSGYTF. CDR3 coding DNA: TGTGCCAGCAGCTTAGCGCTGACAGGGAGTGGCTACACCTTC.

This sequence joins TRBV27 and TRBJ2-7, with D tentatively TRBD2 (7 bases). Trimming cost V 3 bases and J 3 bases, with 18 bases left between them. The CDR3 consists of 16 residues. CDR1 and CDR2 from the germline V gene are MNHEY and SMNVEV (reference sequence). DNA of the CDR3: TGTGCCAGCAGTTTTAGGGGGAGGGCCTCCCTCTACGAGCAGTACTTC. This gives the protein CASSFRGRASLYEQYF.

The V and J genes are TRBV2 and TRBJ1-5; D may be TRBD1 (6 bases). Germline assignment: CDR1 SNHLY and CDR2 FYNNEI. The V end was cut by 4 bases, the J end by 1 base, with 11 bases between. The CDR3 is 15 residues long. The CDR3 DNA is TGTGCCAGCAGTGTAGGGGGGGCAAGCAATCAGCCCCAGCATTTT. This encodes CASSVGGASNQPQHF.